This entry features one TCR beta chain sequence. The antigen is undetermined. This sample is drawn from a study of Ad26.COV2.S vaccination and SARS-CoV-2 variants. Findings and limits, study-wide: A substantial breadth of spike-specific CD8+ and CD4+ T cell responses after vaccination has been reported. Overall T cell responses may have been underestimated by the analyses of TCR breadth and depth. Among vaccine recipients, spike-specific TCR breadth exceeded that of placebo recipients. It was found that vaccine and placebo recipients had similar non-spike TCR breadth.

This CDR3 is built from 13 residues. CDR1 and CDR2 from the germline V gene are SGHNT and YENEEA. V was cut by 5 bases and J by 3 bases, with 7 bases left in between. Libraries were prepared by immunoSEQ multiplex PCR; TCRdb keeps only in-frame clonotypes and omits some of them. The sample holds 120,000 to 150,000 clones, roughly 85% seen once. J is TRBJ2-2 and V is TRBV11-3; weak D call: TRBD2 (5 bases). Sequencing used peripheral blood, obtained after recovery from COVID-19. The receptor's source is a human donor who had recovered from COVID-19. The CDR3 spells CASSPRDTGELFF. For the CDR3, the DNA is TGTGCCAGCAGCCCGCGGGACACCGGGGAGCTGTTTTTT.